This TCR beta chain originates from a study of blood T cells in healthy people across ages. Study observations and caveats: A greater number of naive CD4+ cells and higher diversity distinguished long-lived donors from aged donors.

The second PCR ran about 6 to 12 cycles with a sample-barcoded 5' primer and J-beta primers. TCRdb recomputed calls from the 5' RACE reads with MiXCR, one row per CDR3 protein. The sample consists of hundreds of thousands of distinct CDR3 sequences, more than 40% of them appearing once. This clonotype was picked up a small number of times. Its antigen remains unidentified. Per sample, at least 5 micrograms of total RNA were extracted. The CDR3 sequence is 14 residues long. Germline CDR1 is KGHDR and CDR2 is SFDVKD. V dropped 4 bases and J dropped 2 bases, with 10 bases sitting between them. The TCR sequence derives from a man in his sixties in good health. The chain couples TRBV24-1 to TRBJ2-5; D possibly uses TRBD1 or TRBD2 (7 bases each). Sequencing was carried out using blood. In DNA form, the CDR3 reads TGTGCCACCAGTGAGCAGGGGGGGCAAGAGACCCAGTACTTC. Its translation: CATSEQGGQETQYF.